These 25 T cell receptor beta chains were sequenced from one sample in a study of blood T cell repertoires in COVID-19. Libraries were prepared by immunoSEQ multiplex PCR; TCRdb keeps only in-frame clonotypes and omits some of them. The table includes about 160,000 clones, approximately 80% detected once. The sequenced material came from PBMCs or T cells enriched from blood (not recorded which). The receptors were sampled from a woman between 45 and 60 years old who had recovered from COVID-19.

The CDR3 DNA follows: TGTGCCATCAGGGATGGACAGGGTAACACTGAAGCTTTCTTT. The encoded protein is CAIRDGQGNTEAFF. This chain connects TRBV10-3 to TRBJ1-1; 8 bases are a match to TRBD1. Per the germline V gene, CDR1 is ENHRY and CDR2 is SYGVKD. The CDR3 is 14 residues long. The ends lost 6 bases at V and 2 bases at J; junction bases unmatched: 5.

Here the CDR3 DNA reads TGTGCCAGCAGCCCGGAGACCCCCAATTCACCCCTCCACTTT. The encoded protein is CASSPETPNSPLHF. V usage is TRBV14 and J usage is TRBJ1-6; D unresolved. The germline CDR1 and CDR2 sequences are SGHDN and FVKESK. Trimming removed 4 bases from V and 7 bases from J, with 11 bases in between. The CDR3 runs 14 residues.

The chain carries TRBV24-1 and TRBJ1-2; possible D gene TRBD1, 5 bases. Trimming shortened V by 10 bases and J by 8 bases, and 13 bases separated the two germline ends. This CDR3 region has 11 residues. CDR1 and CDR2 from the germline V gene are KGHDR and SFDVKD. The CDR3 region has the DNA TGTGCCACTTCGGGGGGGTTAGGCTACACCTTC. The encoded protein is CATSGGLGYTF.

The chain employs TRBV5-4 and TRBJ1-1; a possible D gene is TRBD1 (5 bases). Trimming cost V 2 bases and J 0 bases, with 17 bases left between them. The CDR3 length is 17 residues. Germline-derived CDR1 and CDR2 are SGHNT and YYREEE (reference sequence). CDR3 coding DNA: TGTGCCAGCAGCTTCCAGGTGCGGGGGGATATGAACACTGAAGCTTTCTTT. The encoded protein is CASSFQVRGDMNTEAFF.

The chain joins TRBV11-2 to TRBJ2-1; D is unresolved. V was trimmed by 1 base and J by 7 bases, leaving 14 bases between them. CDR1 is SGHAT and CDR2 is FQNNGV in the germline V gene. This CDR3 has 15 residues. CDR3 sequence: CASSLAPGLWNEQFF. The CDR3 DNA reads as TGTGCCAGCAGCTTAGCACCTGGGCTGTGGAATGAGCAGTTCTTC.

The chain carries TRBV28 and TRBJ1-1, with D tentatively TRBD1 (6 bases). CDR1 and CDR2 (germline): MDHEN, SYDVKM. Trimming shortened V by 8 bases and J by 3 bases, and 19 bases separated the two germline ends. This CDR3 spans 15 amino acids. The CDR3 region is CASYPRGRGDTEAFF. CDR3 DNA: TGTGCCAGCTACCCGAGAGGGAGGGGGGACACTGAAGCTTTCTTT.

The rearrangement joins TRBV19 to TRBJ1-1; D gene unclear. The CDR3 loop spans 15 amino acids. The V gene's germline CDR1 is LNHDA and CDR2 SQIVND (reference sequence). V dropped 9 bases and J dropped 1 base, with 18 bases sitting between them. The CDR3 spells CASNSVGVTNTEAFF. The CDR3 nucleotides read TGTGCCAGCAACTCGGTTGGAGTAACGAACACTGAAGCTTTCTTT.

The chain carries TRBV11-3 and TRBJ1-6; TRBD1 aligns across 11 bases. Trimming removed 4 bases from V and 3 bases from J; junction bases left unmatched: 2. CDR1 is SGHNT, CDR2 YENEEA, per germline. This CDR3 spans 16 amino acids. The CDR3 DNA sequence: TGTGCCAGCAGCTCCGGGACAGGGGGCTATAATTCACCCCTCCACTTT. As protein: CASSSGTGGYNSPLHF.

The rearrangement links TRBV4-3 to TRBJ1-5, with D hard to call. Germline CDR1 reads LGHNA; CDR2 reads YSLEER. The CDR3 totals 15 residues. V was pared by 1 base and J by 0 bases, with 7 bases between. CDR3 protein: CASSQARSSNQPQHF. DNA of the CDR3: TGCGCCAGCAGCCAAGCGAGGTCTAGCAATCAGCCCCAGCATTTT.

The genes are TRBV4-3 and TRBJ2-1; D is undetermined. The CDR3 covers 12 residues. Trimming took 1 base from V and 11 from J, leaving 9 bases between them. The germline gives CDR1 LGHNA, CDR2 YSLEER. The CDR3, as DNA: TGCGCCAGCAGCCAAGCCGGCGGTAAGCAGTTCTTC. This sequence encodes CASSQAGGKQFF.

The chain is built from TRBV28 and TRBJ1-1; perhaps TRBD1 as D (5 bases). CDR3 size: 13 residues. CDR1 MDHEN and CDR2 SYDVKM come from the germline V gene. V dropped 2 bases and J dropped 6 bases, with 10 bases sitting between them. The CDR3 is CASSLNAGSEAFF. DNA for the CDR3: TGTGCCAGCAGTTTAAACGCAGGGTCTGAAGCTTTCTTT.

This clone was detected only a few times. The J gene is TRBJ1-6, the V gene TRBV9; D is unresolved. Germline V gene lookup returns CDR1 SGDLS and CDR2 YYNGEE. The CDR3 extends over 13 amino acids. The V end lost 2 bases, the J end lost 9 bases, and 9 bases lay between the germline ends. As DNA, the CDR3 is TGTGCCAGCAGCGTCGACTCGGTTTCACCCCTCCACTTT. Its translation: CASSVDSVSPLHF.

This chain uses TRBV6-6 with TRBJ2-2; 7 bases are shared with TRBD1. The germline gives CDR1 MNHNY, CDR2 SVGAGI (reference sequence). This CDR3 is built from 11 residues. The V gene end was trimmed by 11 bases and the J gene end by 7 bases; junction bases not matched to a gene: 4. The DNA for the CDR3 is TGTGCCGGCCACAGGGGCGGGGAGCTGTTTTTT. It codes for CAGHRGGELFF.

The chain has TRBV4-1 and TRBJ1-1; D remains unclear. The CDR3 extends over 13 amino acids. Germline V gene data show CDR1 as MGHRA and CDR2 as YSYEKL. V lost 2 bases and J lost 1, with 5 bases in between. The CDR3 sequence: CASSQQENTEAFF. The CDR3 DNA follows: TGCGCCAGCAGCCAACAGGAGAACACTGAAGCTTTCTTT.

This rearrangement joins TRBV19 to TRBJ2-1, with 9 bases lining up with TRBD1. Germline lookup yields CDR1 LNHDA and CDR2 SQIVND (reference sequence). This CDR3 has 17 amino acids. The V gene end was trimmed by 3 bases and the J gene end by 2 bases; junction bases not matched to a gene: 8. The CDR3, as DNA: TGTGCCAGTAGTATCTGGGGACAGGGAGGTCCCTACAATGAGCAGTTCTTC. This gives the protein CASSIWGQGGPYNEQFF.

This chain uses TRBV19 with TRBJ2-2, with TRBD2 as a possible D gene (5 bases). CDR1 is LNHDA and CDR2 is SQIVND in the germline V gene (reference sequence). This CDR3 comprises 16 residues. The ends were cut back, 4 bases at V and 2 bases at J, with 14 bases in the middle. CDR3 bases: TGTGCCAGTAGTAGCCGGGGTGGCTCTAACACCGGGGAGCTGTTTTTT. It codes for CASSSRGGSNTGELFF.

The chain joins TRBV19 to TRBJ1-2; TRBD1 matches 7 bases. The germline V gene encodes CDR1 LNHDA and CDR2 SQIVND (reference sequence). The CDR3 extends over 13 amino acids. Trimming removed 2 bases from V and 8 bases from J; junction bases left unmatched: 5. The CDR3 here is CASSIQGVVGYTF. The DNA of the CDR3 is TGTGCCAGTAGTATACAGGGGGTAGTAGGCTACACCTTC.

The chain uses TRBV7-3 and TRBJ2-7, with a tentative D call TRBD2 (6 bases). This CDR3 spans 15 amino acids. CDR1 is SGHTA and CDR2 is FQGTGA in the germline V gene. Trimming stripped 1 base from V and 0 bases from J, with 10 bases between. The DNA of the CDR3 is TGTGCCAGCAGCTTAAGTGGGGGGATCTCCTACGAGCAGTACTTC. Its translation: CASSLSGGISYEQYF.

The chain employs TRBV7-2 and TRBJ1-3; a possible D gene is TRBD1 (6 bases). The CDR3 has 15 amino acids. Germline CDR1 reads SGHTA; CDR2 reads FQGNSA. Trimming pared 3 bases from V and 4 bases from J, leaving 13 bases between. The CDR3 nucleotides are TGTGCCAGCAGCTTCTCCCCAGGGGCCGGAAACACCATATATTTT. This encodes CASSFSPGAGNTIYF.

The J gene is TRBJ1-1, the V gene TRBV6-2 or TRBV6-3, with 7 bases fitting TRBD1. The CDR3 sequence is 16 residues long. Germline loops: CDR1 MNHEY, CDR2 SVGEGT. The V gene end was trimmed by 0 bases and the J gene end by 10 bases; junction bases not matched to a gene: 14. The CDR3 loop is CASSYSNLGQSAAAFF. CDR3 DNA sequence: TGTGCCAGCAGTTACTCGAATCTGGGACAGAGTGCGGCAGCTTTCTTT.

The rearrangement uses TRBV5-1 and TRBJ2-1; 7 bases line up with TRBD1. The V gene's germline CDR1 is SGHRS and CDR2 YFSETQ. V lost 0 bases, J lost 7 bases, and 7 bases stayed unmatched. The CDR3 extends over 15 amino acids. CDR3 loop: CASSLGGTVPNEQFF. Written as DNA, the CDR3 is TGCGCCAGCAGCTTGGGGGGGACAGTACCAAATGAGCAGTTCTTC.

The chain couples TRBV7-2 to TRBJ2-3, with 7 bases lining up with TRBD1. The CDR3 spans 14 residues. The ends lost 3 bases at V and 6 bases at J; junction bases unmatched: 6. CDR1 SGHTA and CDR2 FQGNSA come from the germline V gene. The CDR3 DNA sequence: TGTGCCAGCAGCTTTTCGACAGGGCCCGATACGCAGTATTTT. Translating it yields CASSFSTGPDTQYF.

The CDR3 region is CASSLSADTQYF. CDR3 coding DNA: TGTGCCAGCAGTTTATCGGCAGATACGCAGTATTTT. The chain carries TRBV12-3 or TRBV12-4 and TRBJ2-3; D gene uncertain. CDR3 length: 12 amino acids. V was trimmed by 2 bases and J by 4 bases, leaving 4 bases between them.

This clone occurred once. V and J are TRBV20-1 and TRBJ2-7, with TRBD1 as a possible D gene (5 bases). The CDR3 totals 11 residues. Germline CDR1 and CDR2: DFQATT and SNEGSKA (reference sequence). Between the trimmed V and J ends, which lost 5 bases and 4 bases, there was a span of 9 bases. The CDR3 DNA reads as TGCAGTGCTTTGACAGAATACGAGCAGTACTTC. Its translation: CSALTEYEQYF.

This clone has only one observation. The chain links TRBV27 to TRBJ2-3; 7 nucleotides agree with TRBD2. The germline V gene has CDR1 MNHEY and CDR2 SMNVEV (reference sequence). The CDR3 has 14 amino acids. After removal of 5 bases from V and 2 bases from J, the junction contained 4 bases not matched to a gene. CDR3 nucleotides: TGTGCCAGCAGTCGGGACTACTCCACAGATACGCAGTATTTT. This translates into CASSRDYSTDTQYF.